The 8 T cell receptor beta chains presented below share a single source sample, sequenced in a study of blood T cell repertoires in COVID-19. Assay used: immunoSEQ multiplex PCR; TCRdb lists only in-frame clones, some missing. The table lists more than 150,000 clones, about 90% of them singletons, with roughly 7% in the top ten. The sequenced sample was PBMCs or T cells enriched from blood (not recorded which). The origin of the receptors is a woman aged 45-60 years who had recovered from COVID-19.

The V call is TRBV2, the J call TRBJ2-7; the D gene is possibly TRBD1 (5 bases). CDR3 size: 13 residues. V was pared by 7 bases and J by 0 bases, with 10 bases between. The germline gives CDR1 SNHLY, CDR2 FYNNEI. CDR3 sequence (DNA): TGTGCCAGCATGAGAACAGGCTCCTACGAGCAGTACTTC. Encoded protein: CASMRTGSYEQYF.

The genes are TRBV9 and TRBJ2-3, with D maybe TRBD2 (5 bases). V was cut by 0 bases and J by 6 bases, with 8 bases left in between. CDR3 length equals 13 residues. In germline, CDR1 is SGDLS, CDR2 YYNGEE. The CDR3 nucleotides read TGTGCCAGCAGCGTAGTTAGCGCGGATACGCAGTATTTT. This codes for CASSVVSADTQYF.

V is TRBV9 and J is TRBJ1-2, with D hard to call. The CDR3 loop spans 15 amino acids. The V gene lost 0 bases and the J gene lost 3 bases, with 12 bases spanning the gap. CDR1 is SGDLS and CDR2 is YYNGEE in the germline V gene. The CDR3: CASSVAPDPDYGYTF. CDR3 nucleotides: TGTGCCAGCAGCGTAGCACCAGATCCCGACTATGGCTACACCTTC.

The rearrangement links TRBV5-6 to TRBJ1-2; maybe TRBD1 (5 bases). Trimming shortened V by 3 bases and J by 3 bases, and 12 bases separated the two germline ends. The CDR3 contains 14 residues. The germline V gene has CDR1 SGHDT and CDR2 YYEEEE. CDR3 nucleotides: TGTGCCAGCAGCTCTCATGGACAAGACTATGGCTACACCTTC. It specifies CASSSHGQDYGYTF.

This chain uses TRBV7-9 with TRBJ1-2; TRBD1 might be the D (5 bases). Germline assignment: CDR1 SEHNR and CDR2 FQNEAQ (reference sequence). The CDR3 contains 18 residues. V lost 6 bases and J 0 bases, leaving 23 bases between the germline ends. The CDR3 DNA reads TGTGCCAGCAGGAGGATCCCCTTAGGGGACTATCCTAACTATGGCTACACCTTC. Amino acids: CASRRIPLGDYPNYGYTF.

The V and J genes are TRBV7-9 and TRBJ2-7; unclear D gene. Germline V lookup: CDR1 SEHNR, CDR2 FQNEAQ (reference sequence). The V end was cut by 2 bases, the J end by 0 bases, with 17 bases between. There are 17 residues in the CDR3. This CDR3 is CASSLTVGPLGSYEQYF. CDR3 sequence (DNA): TGTGCCAGCAGCTTAACGGTTGGGCCTTTAGGCTCCTACGAGCAGTACTTC.

The genes are TRBV10-3 and TRBJ1-1, with D possibly being TRBD1 (5 bases). The V end lost 1 base, the J end lost 3 bases, and 9 bases lay between the germline ends. CDR1 and CDR2 (germline): ENHRY, SYGVKD. The CDR3 consists of 14 residues. This chain's CDR3 is CAISELGEDTEAFF. The DNA for the CDR3 is TGTGCCATCAGTGAGTTGGGGGAGGACACTGAAGCTTTCTTT.

The rearrangement links TRBV7-2 to TRBJ1-2; 9 bases agree with TRBD1. The V segment lost 3 bases and the J segment 3 bases; nucleotides outside the gene matches: 2. CDR3 size: 14 residues. Germline V CDR1 and CDR2: SGHTA, FQGNSA. The CDR3 bases are TGTGCCAGCAGCTTGACAGGGGGGCACTATGGCTACACCTTC. It specifies CASSLTGGHYGYTF.